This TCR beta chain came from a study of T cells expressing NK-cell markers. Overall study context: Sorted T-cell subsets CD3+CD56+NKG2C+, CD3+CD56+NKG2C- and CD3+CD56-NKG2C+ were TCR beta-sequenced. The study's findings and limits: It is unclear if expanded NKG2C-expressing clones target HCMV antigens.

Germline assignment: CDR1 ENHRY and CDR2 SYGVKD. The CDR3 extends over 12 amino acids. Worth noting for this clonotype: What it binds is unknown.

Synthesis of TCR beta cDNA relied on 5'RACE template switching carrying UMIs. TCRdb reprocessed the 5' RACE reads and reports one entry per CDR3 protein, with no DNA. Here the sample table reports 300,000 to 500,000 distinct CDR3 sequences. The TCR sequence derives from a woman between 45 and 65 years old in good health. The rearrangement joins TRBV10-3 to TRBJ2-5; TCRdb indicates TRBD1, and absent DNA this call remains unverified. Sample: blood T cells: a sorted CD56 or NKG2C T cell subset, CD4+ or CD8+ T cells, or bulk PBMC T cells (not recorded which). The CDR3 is CATGTGEETQYF.